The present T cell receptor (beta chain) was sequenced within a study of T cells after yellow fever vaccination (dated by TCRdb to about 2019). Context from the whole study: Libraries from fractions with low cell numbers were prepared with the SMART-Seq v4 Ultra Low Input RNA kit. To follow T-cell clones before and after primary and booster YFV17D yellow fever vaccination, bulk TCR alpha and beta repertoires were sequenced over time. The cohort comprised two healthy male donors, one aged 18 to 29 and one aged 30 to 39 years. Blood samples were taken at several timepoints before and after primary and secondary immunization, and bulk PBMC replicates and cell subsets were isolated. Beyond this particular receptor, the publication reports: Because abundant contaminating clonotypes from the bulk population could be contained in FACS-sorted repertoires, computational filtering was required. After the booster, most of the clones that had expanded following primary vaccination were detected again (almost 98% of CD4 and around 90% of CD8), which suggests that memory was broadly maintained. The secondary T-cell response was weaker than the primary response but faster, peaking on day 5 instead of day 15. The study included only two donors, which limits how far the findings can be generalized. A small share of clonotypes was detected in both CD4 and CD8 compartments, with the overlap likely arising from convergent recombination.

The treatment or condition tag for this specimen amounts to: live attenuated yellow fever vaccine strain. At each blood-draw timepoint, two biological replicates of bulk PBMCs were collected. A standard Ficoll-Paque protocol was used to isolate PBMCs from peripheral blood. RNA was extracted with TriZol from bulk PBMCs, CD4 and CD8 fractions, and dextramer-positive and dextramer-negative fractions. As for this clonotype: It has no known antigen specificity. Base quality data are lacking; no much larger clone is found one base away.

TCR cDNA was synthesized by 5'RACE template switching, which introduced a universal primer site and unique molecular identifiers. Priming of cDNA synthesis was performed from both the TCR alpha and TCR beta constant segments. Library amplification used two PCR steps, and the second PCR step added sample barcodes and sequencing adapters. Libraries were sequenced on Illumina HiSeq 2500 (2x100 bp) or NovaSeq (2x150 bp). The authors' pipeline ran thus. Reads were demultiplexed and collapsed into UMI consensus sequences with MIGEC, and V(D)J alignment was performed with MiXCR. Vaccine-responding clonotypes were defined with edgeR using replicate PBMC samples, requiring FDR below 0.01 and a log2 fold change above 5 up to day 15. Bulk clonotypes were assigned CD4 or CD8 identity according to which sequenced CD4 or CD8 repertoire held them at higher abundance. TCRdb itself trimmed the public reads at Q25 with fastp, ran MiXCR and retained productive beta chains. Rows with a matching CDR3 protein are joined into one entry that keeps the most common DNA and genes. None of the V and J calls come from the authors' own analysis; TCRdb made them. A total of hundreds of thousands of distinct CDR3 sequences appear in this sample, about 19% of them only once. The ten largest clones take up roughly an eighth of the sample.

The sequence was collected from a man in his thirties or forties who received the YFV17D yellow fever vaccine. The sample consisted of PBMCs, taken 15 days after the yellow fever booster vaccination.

The CDR3 reads CASSPIPGRSDEQYF. The nucleotide sequence reads TGTGCCAGCTCACCAATTCCGGGGAGGTCGGACGAGCAGTACTTC. The receptor chain draws on TRBV18 and TRBJ2-7; TRBD2 could be the D gene, as 6 bases match. The trim is 2 bases for V and 5 bases for J, with a gap of 16 bases between the germline ends. The germline V gene gives CDR1 as KGHSH and CDR2 as LQKENI. The CDR3 runs 15 residues from the cysteine to the phenylalanine. CDR3 DNA only is kept here, 45 bases in frame from base 1.